This T cell receptor beta chain was identified in a study of T cell responses to AZD1222 COVID-19 vaccine. Sequencing used immunoSEQ multiplex PCR; TCRdb keeps in-frame clones, though not all of them. The data hold approximately 150,000 clones, with around 90% observed a single time. The germline CDR1 and CDR2 sequences are SGHTA and FQGNSA. This CDR3 has 13 amino acids. Trimming stripped 0 bases from V and 10 bases from J, with 12 bases between. Sequenced material: peripheral blood, taken 28 days after the second AZD1222 dose. The rearrangement links TRBV7-2 to TRBJ1-1; perhaps TRBD1 as D (6 bases). The clonotype originates from an adult who received the AZD1222 COVID-19 vaccine. CDR3 amino acids: CASSLADLRGAFF. CDR3 DNA sequence: TGTGCCAGCAGCTTAGCGGATCTCAGGGGAGCTTTCTTT.